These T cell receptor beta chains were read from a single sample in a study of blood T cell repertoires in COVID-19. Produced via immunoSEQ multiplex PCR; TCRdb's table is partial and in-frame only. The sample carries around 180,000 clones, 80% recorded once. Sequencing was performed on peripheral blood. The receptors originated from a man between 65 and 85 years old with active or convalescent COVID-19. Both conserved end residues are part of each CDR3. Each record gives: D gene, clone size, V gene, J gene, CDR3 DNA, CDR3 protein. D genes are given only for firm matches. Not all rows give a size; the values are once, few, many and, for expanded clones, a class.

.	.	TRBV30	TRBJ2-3	TGTGCCTTGACAGTAACGACAGATACGCAGTATTTT	CALTVTTDTQYF
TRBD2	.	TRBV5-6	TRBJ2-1	TGTGCCAGCAGCTTAAGCGGGGGAGACGCTCATGAGCAGTTCTTC	CASSLSGGDAHEQFF
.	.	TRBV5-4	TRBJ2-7	TGTGCCAGCAGCTCCTCAGGGGTCCACCACGAGCAGTACTTC	CASSSSGVHHEQYF
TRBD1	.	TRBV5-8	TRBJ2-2	TGTGCCAGCAGCTTGGGACAGGGCACCGGGGAGCTGTTTTTT	CASSLGQGTGELFF
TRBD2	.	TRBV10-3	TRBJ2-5	TGTGCCATCAGTGAGCTTAAGCGGGAGGAGGGGGGAGAGACCCAGTACTTC	CAISELKREEGGETQYF
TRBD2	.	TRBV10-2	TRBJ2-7	TGCGCCAGCAGGGACAGGAGTAGCGGGAGTTCCTACGAGCAGTACTTC	CASRDRSSGSSYEQYF
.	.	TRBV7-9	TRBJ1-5	TGTGCCAGCGGGACGGGGGGAAGCAATCAGCCCCAGCATTTT	CASGTGGSNQPQHF
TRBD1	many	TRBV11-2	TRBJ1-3	TGTGCCAGCAGCCCGGACAGGGGTGGTGGAAACACCATATATTTT	CASSPDRGGGNTIYF
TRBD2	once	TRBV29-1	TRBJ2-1	TGCAGCGTTGTAGGTAGCGGGAGGGACAATGAGCAGTTCTTC	CSVVGSGRDNEQFF
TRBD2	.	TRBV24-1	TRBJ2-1	TGTGCCACCAGTGACTCGACTAGCGGGATGTTGAACAATGAGCAGTTCTTC	CATSDSTSGMLNNEQFF
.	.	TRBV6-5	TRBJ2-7	TGTGCCAGCTTGTCGGCAGGGGGGTCTTACGAGCAGTACTTC	CASLSAGGSYEQYF
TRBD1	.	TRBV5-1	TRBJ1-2	TGCGCCAGCAGCTTGGAAGGGACAGGACAGGGTGGCTACACCTTC	CASSLEGTGQGGYTF
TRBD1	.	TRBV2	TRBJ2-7	TGTGCCAGCATGGGTGACAGGGGTTCCTACGAGCAGTACTTC	CASMGDRGSYEQYF
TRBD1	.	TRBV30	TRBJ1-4	TGTGCCTGGAGTGTACAGGGGGCGAATGAAAAACTGTTTTTT	CAWSVQGANEKLFF
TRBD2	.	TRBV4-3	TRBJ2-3	TGCGCCAGCAGCCAAGATTGGGGAGGGACTAATTTCGCCGACACAGATACGCAGTATTTT	CASSQDWGGTNFADTDTQYF
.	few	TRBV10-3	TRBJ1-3	TGTGCCATCAGCCCAGACTCTGGAAACACCATATATTTT	CAISPDSGNTIYF
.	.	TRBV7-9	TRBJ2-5	TGTGCCAGCAGCTTCAGCCTCGGCGGCCAAGAGACCCAGTACTTC	CASSFSLGGQETQYF
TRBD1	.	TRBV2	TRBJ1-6	TGTGCCAGCAGGCGGACAGGGGCTGAGAATTCACCCCTCCACTTT	CASRRTGAENSPLHF
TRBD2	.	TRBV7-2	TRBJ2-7	TGTGCCAGCAGCTCCACTAGCGGGGGACTCTACGAGCAGTACTTC	CASSSTSGGLYEQYF
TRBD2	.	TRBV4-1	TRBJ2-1	TGCGCCAGCAGCCTGACTAGCGGGAGTTCATGGGCTCGAGGATACAATGAGCAGTTCTTC	CASSLTSGSSWARGYNEQFF
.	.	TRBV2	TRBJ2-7	TGTGCCAGCAGTCGAGTTACCTACGAGCAGTACTTC	CASSRVTYEQYF
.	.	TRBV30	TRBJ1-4	TGTGCCTGGAGCAGGGGCCCTAATGAAAAACTGTTTTTT	CAWSRGPNEKLFF
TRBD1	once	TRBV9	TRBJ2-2	TGTGCCAGCAGCGCTCAATCCGGGACAGGGCCCACCGGGGAGCTGTTTTTT	CASSAQSGTGPTGELFF
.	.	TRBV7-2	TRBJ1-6	TGTGCCAGCAGCTTAGCCGTACAGGGAAGATATTCACCCCTCCACTTT	CASSLAVQGRYSPLHF
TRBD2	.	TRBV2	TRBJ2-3	TGTGCCAGCAGCGAAGGCTCTAGCGGGGGACTCACAGATACGCAGTATTTT	CASSEGSSGGLTDTQYF
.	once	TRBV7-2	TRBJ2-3	TGTGCCAGCTTAAGGAGCATTATCACAGATACGCAGTATTTT	CASLRSIITDTQYF
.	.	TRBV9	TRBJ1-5	TGTGCCAGCAGCGTGGGGGGGGCGGTAGGTCAGCCCCAGCATTTT	CASSVGGAVGQPQHF
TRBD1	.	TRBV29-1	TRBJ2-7	TGCAGCGTCCTGAGGGGGCGTCTACCCTACGAGCAGTACTTC	CSVLRGRLPYEQYF
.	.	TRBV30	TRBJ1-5	TGTGCCTGGAATACAGGTCCCAATCAGCCCCAGCATTTT	CAWNTGPNQPQHF
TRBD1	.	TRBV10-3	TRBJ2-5	TGTGCCATCAGCGGACAGGCCTCCAGGGAGACCCAGTACTTC	CAISGQASRETQYF
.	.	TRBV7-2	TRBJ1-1	TGTGCCAGCAGCCCTTGGCGGGGTCTGACTGAAGCTTTCTTT	CASSPWRGLTEAFF
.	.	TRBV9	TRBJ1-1	TGTGCCAGCAGCGTCCATGGGGCAGGGGAGAACACTGAAGCTTTCTTT	CASSVHGAGENTEAFF
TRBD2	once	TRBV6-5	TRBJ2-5	TGTGCCAGCAGTTACAGGACTAGCGGGCTTGGGGAGACCCAGTACTTC	CASSYRTSGLGETQYF
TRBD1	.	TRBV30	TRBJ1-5	TGTGCCTGGAGTGCGGGACAGCCTGGGTCTCAGCCCCAGCATTTT	CAWSAGQPGSQPQHF
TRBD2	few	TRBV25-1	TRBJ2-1	TGTGCCAGCAGTGAGACCGGGACTAGCGGGGGTGGTAATGAGCAGTTCTTC	CASSETGTSGGGNEQFF
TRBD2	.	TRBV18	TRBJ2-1	TGTGCCAGCTCACCCCCGCCTAGCGGGATTGATGAGCAGTTCTTC	CASSPPPSGIDEQFF
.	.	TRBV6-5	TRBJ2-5	TGTGCCAGCAGTCAAACACCGGGACACGGGACCCAGTACTTC	CASSQTPGHGTQYF
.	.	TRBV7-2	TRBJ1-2	TGTGCCAGCAGCTCGTATGACAGAGTCTATGGCTACACCTTC	CASSSYDRVYGYTF
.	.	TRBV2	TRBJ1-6	TGTGCCAGCAGTGAAGGGACAGTTAATTCACCCCTCCACTTT	CASSEGTVNSPLHF
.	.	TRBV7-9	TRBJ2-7	TGTGCCAGCAGCTCGGACTCGAATGTGGGCGAGCAGTACTTC	CASSSDSNVGEQYF
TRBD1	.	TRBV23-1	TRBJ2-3	TGCGCCAGCAGTCTTGACAGGGGATTCACAGATACGCAGTATTTT	CASSLDRGFTDTQYF
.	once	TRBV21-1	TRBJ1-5	TGTGCCAGCAGCGGAGCAGGGCTAGAGGTTCAGCCCCAGCATTTT	CASSGAGLEVQPQHF
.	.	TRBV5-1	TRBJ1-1	TGCGCCAGCAGCTGGGGGCGTCTGAACACTGAAGCTTTCTTT	CASSWGRLNTEAFF
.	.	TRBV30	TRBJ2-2	TGTGCCTGGAGAGGATTTCGTCAGGGGAATCCGTACGGGGAGCTGTTTTTT	CAWRGFRQGNPYGELFF
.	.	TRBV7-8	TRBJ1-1	TGTGCCAGCAGCCGACAGACAGACACTGAAGCTTTCTTT	CASSRQTDTEAFF
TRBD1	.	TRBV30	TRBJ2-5	TGTGCCTGGAGCCCCGAGGACAGGACATTCGAAGAGACCCAGTACTTC	CAWSPEDRTFEETQYF
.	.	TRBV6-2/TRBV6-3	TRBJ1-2	TGTGCCAGCAGCCTTCCCGACAGGCCGGGCTATGGCTACACCTTC	CASSLPDRPGYGYTF
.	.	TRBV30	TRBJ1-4	TGTGCCTGGACAGGGGTTTTTGGTGAAAAACTGTTTTTT	CAWTGVFGEKLFF
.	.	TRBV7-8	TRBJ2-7	TGTGCCAGCAGCTTATTCCAGGGCCCATCCTACGAGCAGTACTTC	CASSLFQGPSYEQYF